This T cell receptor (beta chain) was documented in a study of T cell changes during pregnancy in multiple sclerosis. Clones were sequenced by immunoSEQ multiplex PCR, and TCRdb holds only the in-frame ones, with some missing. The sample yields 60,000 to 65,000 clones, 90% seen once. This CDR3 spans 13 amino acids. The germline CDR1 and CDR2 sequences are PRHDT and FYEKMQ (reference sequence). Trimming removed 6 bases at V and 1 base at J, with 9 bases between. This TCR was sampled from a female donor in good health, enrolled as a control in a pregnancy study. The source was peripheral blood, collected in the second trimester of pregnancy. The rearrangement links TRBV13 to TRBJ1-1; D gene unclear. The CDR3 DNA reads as TGTGCCAGCAGACCCGGCGGGAACACTGAAGCTTTCTTT. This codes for CASRPGGNTEAFF.